Here is one T cell receptor (beta chain) with its context. CDR3 length: 18 amino acids. Germline assignment: CDR1 MGHDK and CDR2 SYGVNS. V dropped 0 bases and J dropped 7 bases, with 22 bases sitting between them. All recovered Cohort 3 donors got two negative PCRs, got clearance, or saw symptom resolution. The record originates from a study of blood T cell repertoires in COVID-19. Study in general: T cells, B-cell-depleted T cells, or PBMCs supplied cDNA or gDNA.

Authors' methods: Amplifying reference gene primers gave estimates of nucleated cell counts. Method: immunoSEQ multiplex PCR; TCRdb's copy keeps in-frame clones and lacks some. The V and J calls and clone size are taken from that table; D and trimming were inferred from the DNA. Of approximately 170,000 clones listed, less than 85% are singletons. The receptor comes from a woman aged 25 to 39 who had recovered from COVID-19. This chain connects TRBV25-1 to TRBJ2-1, with D perhaps matching TRBD2 (5 bases). Material for sequencing was PBMCs or T cells enriched from blood (not recorded which). CDR3 nucleotides: TGTGCCAGCAGTGAATATCCCCTGGCTAGCAATGGGAAGAATGAGCAGTTCTTC. Translated: CASSEYPLASNGKNEQFF.